This entry concerns a single T cell receptor (beta chain). The clone's antigen remains unknown. Within one base of it there is no much larger clone, and no base qualities were kept. The immunoSEQ platform was used to sequence the TCRbeta chain. The published analysis was carried out like this. When Treg repertoires were pooled, 55,000 to 65,000 distinct TCRbeta sequences were obtained from patients and over 8x10^4 from healthy donors. Treg TCRbeta sequences shared by two or more individuals were defined as public, and these public Treg TCRbeta sequences were subsequently searched for in Tconv repertoires. Group differences were tested with Mann-Whitney U tests and Bonferroni-Dunn correction in GraphPad Prism 7.03. TCRdb retrieved this table from immuneACCESS and kept in-frame rearrangements only. Not all clones are present; in checked studies, unresolved V genes account for under half, and no reason is known for the remainder. V and J calls and clone size are as listed in that table; D and trimming were resolved from the DNA. The sample has about 18,000 clones on record, 85% to 95% of them singletons. The biggest ten clones account for 0.75% to 0.9% of the sample.

The germline V gene (reference sequence) sets CDR1 to SGHNT and CDR2 to YYREEE. Reading from cysteine to phenylalanine, the CDR3 counts 13 amino acids. Only the CDR3 portion is preserved as DNA: 39 bases, with reading frame beginning at the first base. V is trimmed back by 4 bases and J by 4 bases, and the junction contains 4 bases that no gene match accounts for. The source of the sample is a study of B cell selection in AIRE deficiency (dated by TCRdb to about 2019). Background on the whole study: A comparison of TCRbeta repertoires of sorted blood CD4+ conventional T cells and regulatory T cells was made between AIRE-deficient patients and healthy controls. The TCR-sequenced cohort comprised roughly five AIRE-deficient APECED patients and roughly five healthy control donors. Results and caveats for the whole study, not just this receptor: Shorter CDR3s were found in shared Treg sequences, reflecting a bias toward rearrangements containing few non-templated nucleotide insertions. Only TCRbeta chains were sequenced, and roughly 40% of the Treg sequences shared among healthy donors were also detected in healthy Tconv cells, possibly owing to differing TCRalpha chains. Of approximately 4,000 shared Treg TCRbeta sequences, 25% to 35% were shared only among healthy donors and 9.3% only among patients, suggesting less efficient Treg selection without AIRE. Tconv and Treg cells from AIRE-deficient patients showed TCRBV gene usage, CDR3 length and TCR diversity similar to those of healthy donors. Roughly 32% of the Treg TCRbeta sequences shared among healthy donors were detected in patient Tconv cells, suggesting that Treg-biased clones are diverted into the Tconv compartment.

Regulatory T cells were sorted as cells that were CD4+CD25hiCD127low/negative. Control samples came from healthy donors unrelated to the patients. A FACSAria flow cytometer was used to sort the Tconv and Treg cells intended for TCRbeta sequencing. The sorted cells went into 5-ml round-bottom polystyrene tubes, and the dry cell pellets were then frozen at -80 degrees C until sequencing. Sequencing was done on a sample of CD4+CD25+ Tregs sorted from PBMCs. The chain is encoded by TRBV5-4 joined to TRBJ2-7, with TRBD2 identical over 8 junction bases. The TCR comes from a human donor in good health. CDR3 loop: CASSRREGYEQYF. The sequenced DNA is TGTGCCAGCAGCCGCCGGGAGGGTTACGAGCAGTACTTC.